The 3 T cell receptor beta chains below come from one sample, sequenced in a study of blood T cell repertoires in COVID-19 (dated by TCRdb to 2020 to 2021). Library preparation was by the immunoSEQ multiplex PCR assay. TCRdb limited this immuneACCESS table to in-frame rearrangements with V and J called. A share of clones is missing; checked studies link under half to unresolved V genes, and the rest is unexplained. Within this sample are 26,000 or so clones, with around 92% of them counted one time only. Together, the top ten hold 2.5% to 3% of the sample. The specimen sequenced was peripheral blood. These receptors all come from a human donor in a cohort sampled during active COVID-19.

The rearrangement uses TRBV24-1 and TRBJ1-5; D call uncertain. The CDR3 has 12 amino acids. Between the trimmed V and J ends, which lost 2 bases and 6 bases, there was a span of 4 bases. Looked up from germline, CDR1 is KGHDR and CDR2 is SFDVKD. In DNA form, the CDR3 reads TGTGCCACCAGTGATTCGGGTCAGCCCCAGCATTTT. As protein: CATSDSGQPQHF.

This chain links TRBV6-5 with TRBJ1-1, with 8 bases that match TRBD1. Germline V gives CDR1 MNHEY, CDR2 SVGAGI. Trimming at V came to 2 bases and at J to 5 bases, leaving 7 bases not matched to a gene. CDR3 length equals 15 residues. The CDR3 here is CASSYRTGLETEAFF. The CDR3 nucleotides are TGTGCCAGCAGTTACAGGACAGGGTTGGAAACTGAAGCTTTCTTT.

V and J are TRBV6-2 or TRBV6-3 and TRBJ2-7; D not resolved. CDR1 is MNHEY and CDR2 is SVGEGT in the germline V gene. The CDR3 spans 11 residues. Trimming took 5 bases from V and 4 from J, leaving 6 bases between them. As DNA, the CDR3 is TGTGCCAGCAGTGCCACATACGAGCAGTACTTC. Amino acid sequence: CASSATYEQYF.